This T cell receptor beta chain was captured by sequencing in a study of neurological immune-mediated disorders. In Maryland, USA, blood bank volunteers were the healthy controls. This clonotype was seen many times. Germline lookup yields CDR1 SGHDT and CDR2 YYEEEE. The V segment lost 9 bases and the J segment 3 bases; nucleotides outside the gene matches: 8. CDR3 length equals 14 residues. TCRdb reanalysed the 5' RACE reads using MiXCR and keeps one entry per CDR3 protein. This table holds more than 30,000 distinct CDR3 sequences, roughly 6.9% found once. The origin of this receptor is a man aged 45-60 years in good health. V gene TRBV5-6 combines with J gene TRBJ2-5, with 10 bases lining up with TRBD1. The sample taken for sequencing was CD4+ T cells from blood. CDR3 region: CATSGTGVEETQYF. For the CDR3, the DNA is TGTGCCACCTCGGGGACAGGGGTTGAAGAGACCCAGTACTTC.